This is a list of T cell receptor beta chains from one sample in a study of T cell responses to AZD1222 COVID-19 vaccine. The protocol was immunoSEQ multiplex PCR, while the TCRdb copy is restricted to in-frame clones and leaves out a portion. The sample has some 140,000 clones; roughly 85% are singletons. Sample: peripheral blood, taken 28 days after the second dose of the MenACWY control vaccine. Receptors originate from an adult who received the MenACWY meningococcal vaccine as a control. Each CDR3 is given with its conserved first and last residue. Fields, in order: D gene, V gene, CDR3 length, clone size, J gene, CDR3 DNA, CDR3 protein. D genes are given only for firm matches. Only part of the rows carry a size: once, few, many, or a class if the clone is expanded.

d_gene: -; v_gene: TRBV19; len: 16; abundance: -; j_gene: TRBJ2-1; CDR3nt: TGTGCCAGTACACTACAGCCTTCGAGCTCCTACAATGAGCAGTTCTTC; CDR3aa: CASTLQPSSSYNEQFF
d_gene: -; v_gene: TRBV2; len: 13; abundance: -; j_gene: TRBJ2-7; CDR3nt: TGTGCCAGCAGGACGGACTATTTCTACGAGCAGTACTTC; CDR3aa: CASRTDYFYEQYF
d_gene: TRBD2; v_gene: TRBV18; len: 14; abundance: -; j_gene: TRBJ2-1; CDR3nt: TGTGCCAGCTCACTAGGAGCGGGGACCCAAATCCAGTTCTTC; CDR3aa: CASSLGAGTQIQFF
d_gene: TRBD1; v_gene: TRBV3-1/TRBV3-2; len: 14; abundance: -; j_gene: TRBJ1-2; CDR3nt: TGTGCCAGCAGCGGGGACAGCTCTAACTATGGCTACACCTTC; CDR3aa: CASSGDSSNYGYTF
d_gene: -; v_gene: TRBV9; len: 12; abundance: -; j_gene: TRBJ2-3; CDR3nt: TGTGCCAGCAGCGTAGTTCAAGATACGCAGTATTTT; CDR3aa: CASSVVQDTQYF
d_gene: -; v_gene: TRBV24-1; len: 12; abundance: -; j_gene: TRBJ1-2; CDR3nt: TGTGCCACCAGTGAGACGGACTATGGCTACACCTTC; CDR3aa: CATSETDYGYTF
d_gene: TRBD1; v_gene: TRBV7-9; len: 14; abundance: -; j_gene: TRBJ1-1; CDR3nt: TGTGCCAGCAGCTTGGGACAGTGGAACACTGAAGCTTTCTTT; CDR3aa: CASSLGQWNTEAFF
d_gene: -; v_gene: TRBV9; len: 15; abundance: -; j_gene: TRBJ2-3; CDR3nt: TGTGCCAGCAGCGCATTACCGGCCATCACAGATACGCAGTATTTT; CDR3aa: CASSALPAITDTQYF
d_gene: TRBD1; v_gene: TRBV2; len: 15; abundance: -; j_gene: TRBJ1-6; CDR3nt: TGTGCCAGCAGTGGGACAGGGGGCGGACATTCACCCCTCCACTTT; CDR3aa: CASSGTGGGHSPLHF
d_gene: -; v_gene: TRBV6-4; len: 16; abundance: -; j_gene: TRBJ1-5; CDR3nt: TGTGCCAGCAGTTGCCCTGGTGGGGGGCCTAATCAGCCCCAGCATTTT; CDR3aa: CASSCPGGGPNQPQHF
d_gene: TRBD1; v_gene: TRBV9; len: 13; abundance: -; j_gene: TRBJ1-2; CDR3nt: TGTGCCAGCAGCCTACAGGGGGCAGAGGGCTACACCTTC; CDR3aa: CASSLQGAEGYTF
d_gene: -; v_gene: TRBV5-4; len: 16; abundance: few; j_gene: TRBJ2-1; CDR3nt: TGTGCCAGCAGCTTGGATTCAGGCCCAAAGGGGGATGAGCAGTTCTTC; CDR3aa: CASSLDSGPKGDEQFF
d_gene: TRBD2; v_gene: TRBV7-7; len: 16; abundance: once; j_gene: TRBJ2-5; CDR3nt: TGTGCTAGCAGCTCTGGACTAGCGGGAGGGCCGGGGACCCAGTACTTC; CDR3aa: CASSSGLAGGPGTQYF
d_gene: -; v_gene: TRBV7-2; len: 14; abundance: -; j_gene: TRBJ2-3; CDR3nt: TGTGCCAGCAGCCCGCGACATTCCACAGATACGCAGTATTTT; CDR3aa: CASSPRHSTDTQYF
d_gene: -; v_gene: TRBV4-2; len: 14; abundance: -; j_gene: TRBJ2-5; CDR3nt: TGTGCCAGCAGCCAAGCGACGTCCGCCGAGTCCCAGTACTTC; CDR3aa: CASSQATSAESQYF
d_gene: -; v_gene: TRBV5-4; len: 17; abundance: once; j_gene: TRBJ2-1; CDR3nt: TGTGCCAGCAGCTTGGTTGGTGCGGTCGGACCTAACAATGAGCAGTTCTTC; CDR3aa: CASSLVGAVGPNNEQFF
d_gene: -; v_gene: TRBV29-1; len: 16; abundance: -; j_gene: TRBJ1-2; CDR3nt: TGCAGCGTTGATGGGAGTATAGGTGCAGGGATTGAGGGCTACACCTTC; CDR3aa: CSVDGSIGAGIEGYTF
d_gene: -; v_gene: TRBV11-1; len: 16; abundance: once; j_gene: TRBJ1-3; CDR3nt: TGTGCCAGCAGCTTAGCGCCCGCAGCCTCTGGAAACACCATATATTTT; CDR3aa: CASSLAPAASGNTIYF
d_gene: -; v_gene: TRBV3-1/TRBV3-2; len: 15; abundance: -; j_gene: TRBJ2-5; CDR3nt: TGTGCCAGCAGCCAAGTCGTGGGGAAACAAGAGACCCAGTACTTC; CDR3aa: CASSQVVGKQETQYF
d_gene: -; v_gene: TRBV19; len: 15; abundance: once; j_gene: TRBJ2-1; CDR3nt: TGTGCCAGTAGTATAGACAGGAGCTCCTACAATGAGCAGTTCTTC; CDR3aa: CASSIDRSSYNEQFF
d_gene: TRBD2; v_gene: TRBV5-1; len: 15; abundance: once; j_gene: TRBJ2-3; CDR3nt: TGCGCCAGCGGACCTAGCGGGGGGCCCACAGATACGCAGTATTTT; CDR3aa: CASGPSGGPTDTQYF
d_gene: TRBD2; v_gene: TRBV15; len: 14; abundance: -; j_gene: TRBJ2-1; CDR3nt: TGTGCCACCAGCAGAGACCCTAGCGGGAGGGAGCAGTTCTTC; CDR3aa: CATSRDPSGREQFF
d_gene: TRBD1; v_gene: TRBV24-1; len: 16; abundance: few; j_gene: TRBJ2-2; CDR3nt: TGTGCCACCAGTGCCCCGGACAGGGAGAACACCGGGGAGCTGTTTTTT; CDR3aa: CATSAPDRENTGELFF
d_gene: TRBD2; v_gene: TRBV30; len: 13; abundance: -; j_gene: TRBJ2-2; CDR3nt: TGTGCCTGGAGACGGGAGGTTCCCGGGGAGCTGTTTTTT; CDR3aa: CAWRREVPGELFF
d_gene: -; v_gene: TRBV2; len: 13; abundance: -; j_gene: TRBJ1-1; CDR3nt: TGTGCCAGCAGTGCGGTCAGGGGCACTGAAGCTTTCTTT; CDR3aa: CASSAVRGTEAFF
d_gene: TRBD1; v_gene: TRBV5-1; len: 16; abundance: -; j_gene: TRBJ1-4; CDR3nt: TGCGCCAGCAGCCTTACCGGGACAGGGTTTGATGAAAAACTGTTTTTT; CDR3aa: CASSLTGTGFDEKLFF
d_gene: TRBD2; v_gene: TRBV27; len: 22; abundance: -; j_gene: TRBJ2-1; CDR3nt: TGTGCCAGCAGTTTCCAGGGGGCGCGGGCTAGCGGGAGAAATGCCCCCTACAATGAGCAGTTCTTC; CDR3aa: CASSFQGARASGRNAPYNEQFF
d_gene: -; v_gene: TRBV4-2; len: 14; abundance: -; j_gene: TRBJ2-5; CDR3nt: TGTGCCAGCAGCCAAGATCCCACCGGCGAGACCCAGTACTTC; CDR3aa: CASSQDPTGETQYF
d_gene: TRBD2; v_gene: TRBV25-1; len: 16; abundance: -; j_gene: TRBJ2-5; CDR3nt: TGTGCCAGCAGCCCGACTAGCGGGACGTACCAAGAGACCCAGTACTTC; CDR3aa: CASSPTSGTYQETQYF
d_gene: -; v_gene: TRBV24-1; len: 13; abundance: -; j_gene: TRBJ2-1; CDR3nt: TGTGCCACCAGTGAACCCGGGACTCGAGAGCAGTTCTTC; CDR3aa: CATSEPGTREQFF
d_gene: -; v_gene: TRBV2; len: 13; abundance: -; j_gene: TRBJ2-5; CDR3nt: TGTGCCAGCAGTACGGGGGCCCCAGAGACCCAGTACTTC; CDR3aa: CASSTGAPETQYF